This T cell receptor beta chain was captured in a study of T cells in tumors after PD-1 blockade. About the study: Excluded were patients with checkpoint blockade, immunosuppressants, or radiotherapy or other anti-cancer therapy within 4 weeks. Patients received pembrolizumab 200 mg every 3 weeks or cemiplimab 350 mg every 2 weeks.

Whole-study findings and limits: Clonal replacement appeared only between pre- and post-treatment samples.

About this clone: Its antigen is not known. Different DNA sequences within this sample yield the same CDR3.

Template: tumor biopsy or peripheral blood genomic DNA, about 550-6,500 ng per sample. The table came from immunoSEQ multiplex PCR; TCRdb's copy has only in-frame clones and leaves some out. The sample contains 7,500 to 9,000 clones, 50% to 70% of which appear only once. The V and J ends lost 3 bases and 0 bases, in that order; junction bases with no gene match: 8. The CDR3 length is 18 residues. The germline V gene has CDR1 SGHRS and CDR2 YFSETQ. This TCR was recovered from a human donor with basal cell carcinoma. The source material was tumor tissue, sampled after anti-PD-1 treatment. The genes are TRBV5-1 and TRBJ2-1; 11 bases map to TRBD2. CDR3 region: CASSWGLAGGFSYNEQFF. Written as DNA, the CDR3 is TGCGCCAGCAGCTGGGGTCTAGCGGGGGGCTTCTCCTACAATGAGCAGTTCTTC.